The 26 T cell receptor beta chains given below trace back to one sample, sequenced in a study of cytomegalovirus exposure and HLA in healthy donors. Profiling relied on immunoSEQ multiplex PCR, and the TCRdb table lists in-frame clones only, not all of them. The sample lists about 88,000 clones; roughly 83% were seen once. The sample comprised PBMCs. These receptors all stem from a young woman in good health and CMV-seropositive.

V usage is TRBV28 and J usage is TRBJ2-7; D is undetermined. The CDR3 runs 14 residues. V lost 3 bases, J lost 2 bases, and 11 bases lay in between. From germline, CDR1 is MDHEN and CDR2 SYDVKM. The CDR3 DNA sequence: TGTGCCAGCAGTTTCCCGTACACACCCTACGAGCAGTACTTC. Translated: CASSFPYTPYEQYF.

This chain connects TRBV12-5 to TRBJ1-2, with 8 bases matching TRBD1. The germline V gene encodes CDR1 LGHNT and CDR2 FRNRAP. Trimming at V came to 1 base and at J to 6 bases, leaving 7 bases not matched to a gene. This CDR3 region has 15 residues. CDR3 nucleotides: TGTGCTAGTGGTTTGGGCCTGACAGGGGAGGATGGCTACACCTTC. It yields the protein CASGLGLTGEDGYTF. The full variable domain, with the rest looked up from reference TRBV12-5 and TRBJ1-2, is DARVTQTPRHKVTEMGQEVTMRCQPILGHNTVFWYRQTMMQGLELLAYFRNRAPLDDSGMPKDRFSAEMPDATLATLKIQPSEPRDSAVYFCASGLGLTGEDGYTFGSGTRLTVV.

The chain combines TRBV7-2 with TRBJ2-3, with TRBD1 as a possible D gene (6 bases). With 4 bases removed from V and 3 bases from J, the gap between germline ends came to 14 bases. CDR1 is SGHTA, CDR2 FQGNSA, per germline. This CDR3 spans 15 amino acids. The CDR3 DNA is TGTGCCAGCAGCTCCAACCAACAGGGAACAGATACGCAGTATTTT. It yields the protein CASSSNQQGTDTQYF. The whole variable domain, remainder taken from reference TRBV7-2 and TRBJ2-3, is GAGVSQSPSNKVTEKGKDVELRCDPISGHTALYWYRQSLGQGLEFLIYFQGNSAPDKSGLPSDRFSAERTGGSVSTLTIQRTQQEDSAVYLCASSSNQQGTDTQYFGPGTRLTVL.

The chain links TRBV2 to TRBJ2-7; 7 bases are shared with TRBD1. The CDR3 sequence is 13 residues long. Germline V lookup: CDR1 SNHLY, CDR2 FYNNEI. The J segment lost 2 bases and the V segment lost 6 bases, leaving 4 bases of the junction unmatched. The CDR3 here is CASRRDSAYEQYF. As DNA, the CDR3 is TGTGCCAGCAGGAGGGACAGTGCCTACGAGCAGTACTTC.

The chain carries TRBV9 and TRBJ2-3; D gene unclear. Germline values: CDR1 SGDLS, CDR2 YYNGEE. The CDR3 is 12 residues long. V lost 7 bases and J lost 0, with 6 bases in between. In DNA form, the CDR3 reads TGTGCCAGCCAGGATAGCACAGATACGCAGTATTTT. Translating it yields CASQDSTDTQYF.

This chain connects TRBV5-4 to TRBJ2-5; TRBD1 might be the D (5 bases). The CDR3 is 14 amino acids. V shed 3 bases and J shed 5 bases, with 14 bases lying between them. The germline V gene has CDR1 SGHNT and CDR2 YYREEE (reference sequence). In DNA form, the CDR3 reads TGTGCCAGCAGCTCCCAAGGGGATGTGGAGACCCAGTACTTC. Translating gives CASSSQGDVETQYF.

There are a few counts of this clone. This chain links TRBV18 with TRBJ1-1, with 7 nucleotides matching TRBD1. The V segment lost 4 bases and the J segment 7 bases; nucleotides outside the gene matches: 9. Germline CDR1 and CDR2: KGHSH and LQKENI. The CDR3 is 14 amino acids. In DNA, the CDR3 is TGTGCCAGCTCACTGACAGGGTCCGTAAGTGAAGCTTTCTTT. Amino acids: CASSLTGSVSEAFF.

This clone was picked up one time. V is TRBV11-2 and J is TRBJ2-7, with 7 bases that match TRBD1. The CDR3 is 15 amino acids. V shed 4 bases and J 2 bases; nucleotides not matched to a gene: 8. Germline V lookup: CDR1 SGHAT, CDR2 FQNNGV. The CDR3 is CASSYPPGQPYEQYF. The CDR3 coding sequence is TGTGCCAGCAGCTACCCTCCGGGACAGCCCTACGAGCAGTACTTC.

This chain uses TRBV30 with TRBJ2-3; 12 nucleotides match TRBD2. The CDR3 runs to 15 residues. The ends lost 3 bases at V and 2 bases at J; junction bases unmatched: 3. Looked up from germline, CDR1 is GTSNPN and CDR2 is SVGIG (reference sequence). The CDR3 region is CAWRTSGGPTDTQYF. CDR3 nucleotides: TGTGCCTGGAGGACTAGCGGGGGCCCCACAGATACGCAGTATTTT.

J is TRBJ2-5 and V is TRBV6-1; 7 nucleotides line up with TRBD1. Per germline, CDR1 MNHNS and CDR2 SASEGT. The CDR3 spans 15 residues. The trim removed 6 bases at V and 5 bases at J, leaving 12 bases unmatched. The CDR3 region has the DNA TGTGCCAGCAGCGACCAGACAGGGTTTGGGGAGACCCAGTACTTC. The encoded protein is CASSDQTGFGETQYF.

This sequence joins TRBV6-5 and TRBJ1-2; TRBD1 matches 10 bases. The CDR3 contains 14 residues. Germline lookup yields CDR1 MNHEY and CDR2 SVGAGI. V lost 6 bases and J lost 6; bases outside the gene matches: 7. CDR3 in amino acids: CASRETGTGDGYTF. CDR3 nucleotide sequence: TGTGCCAGCAGAGAGACCGGGACAGGGGATGGCTACACCTTC.

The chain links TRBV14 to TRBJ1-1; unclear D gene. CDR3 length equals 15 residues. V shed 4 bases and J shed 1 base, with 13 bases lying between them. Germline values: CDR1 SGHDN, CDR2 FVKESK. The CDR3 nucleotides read TGTGCCAGCAGCCCGACGGAGGGCCGGAACACTGAAGCTTTCTTT. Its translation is CASSPTEGRNTEAFF.

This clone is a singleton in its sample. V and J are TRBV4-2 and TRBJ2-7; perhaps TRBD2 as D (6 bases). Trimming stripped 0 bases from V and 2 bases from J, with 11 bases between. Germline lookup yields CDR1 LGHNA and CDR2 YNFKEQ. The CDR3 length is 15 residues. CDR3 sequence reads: CASSQEDPGAYEQYF. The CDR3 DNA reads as TGTGCCAGCAGCCAAGAGGACCCGGGGGCCTACGAGCAGTACTTC.

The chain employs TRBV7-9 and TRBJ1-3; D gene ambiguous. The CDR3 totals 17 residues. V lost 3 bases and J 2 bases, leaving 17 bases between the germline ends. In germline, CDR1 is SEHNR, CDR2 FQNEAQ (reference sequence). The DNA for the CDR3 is TGTGCCAGCAGCTTCGGCGGGGAAGGGCGCCCTGGAAACACCATATATTTT. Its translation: CASSFGGEGRPGNTIYF.

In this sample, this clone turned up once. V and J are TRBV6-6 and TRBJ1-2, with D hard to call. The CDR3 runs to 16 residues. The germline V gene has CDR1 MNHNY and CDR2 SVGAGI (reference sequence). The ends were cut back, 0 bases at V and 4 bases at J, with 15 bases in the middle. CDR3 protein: CASSYSSPPDIYGYTF. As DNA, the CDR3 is TGTGCCAGCAGTTACTCGAGCCCGCCTGACATCTATGGCTACACCTTC.

CDR3 amino acids: CSVANRQALNEQFF. The CDR3 coding sequence is TGCAGCGTAGCCAACCGACAGGCGCTCAATGAGCAGTTCTTC. The chain uses TRBV29-1 and TRBJ2-1, with a tentative D call TRBD1 (6 bases). The V gene's germline CDR1 is SQVTM and CDR2 ANQGSEA. With 6 bases removed from V and 6 bases from J, the gap between germline ends came to 18 bases. The length of the CDR3 is 14 residues.

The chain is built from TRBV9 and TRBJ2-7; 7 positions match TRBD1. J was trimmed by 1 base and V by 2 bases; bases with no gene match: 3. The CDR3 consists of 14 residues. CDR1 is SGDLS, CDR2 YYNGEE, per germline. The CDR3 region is CASSVDRDSYEQYF. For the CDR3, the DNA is TGTGCCAGCAGCGTCGACAGGGATTCCTACGAGCAGTACTTC.

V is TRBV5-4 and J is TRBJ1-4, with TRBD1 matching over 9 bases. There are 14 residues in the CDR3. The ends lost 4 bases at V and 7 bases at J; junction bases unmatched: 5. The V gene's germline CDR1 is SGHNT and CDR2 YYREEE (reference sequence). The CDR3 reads CASSQGQGGEKLFF. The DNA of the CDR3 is TGTGCCAGCAGCCAGGGACAGGGAGGTGAAAAACTGTTTTTT.

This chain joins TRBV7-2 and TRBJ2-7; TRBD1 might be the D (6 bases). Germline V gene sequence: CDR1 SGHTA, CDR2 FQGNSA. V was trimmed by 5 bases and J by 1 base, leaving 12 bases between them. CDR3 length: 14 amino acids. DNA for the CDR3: TGTGCCAGCAGCCCGGGACATACTTCCTACGAGCAGTACTTC. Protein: CASSPGHTSYEQYF.

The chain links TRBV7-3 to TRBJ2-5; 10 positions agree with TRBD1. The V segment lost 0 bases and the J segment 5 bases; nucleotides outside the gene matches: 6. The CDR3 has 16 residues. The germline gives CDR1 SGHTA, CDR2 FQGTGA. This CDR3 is CASSLTGTGVRETQYF. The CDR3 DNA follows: TGTGCCAGCAGCTTAACCGGGACAGGGGTCAGGGAGACCCAGTACTTC.

The CDR3 region is CASSTGMGNQPQHF. CDR3 in DNA: TGCGCCAGCAGTACAGGGATGGGCAATCAGCCCCAGCATTTT. The V and J genes are TRBV5-1 and TRBJ1-5; D possibly corresponds to TRBD1 (6 bases). Germline assignment: CDR1 SGHRS and CDR2 YFSETQ. The CDR3 spans 14 residues. V lost 5 bases and J lost 2, with 11 bases in between.

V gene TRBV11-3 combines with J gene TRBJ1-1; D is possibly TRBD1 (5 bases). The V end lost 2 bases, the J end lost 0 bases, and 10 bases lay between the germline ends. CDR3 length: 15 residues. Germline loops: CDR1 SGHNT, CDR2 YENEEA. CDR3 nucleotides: TGTGCCAGCAGCTTATCGTCAGGGCTGAACACTGAAGCTTTCTTT. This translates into CASSLSSGLNTEAFF.

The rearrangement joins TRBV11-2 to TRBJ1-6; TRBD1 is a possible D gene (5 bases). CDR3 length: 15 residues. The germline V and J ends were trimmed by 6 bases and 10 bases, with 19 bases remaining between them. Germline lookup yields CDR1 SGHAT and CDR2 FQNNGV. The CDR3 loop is CASSMAAGIRSPLHF. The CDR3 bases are TGTGCCAGCAGTATGGCGGCAGGGATAAGATCACCCCTCCACTTT.

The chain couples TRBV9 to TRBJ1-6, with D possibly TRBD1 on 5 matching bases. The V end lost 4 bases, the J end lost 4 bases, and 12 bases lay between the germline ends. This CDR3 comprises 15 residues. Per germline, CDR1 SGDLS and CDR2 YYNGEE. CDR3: CASSRGGVYNSPLHF. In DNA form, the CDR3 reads TGTGCCAGCAGCCGTGGGGGGGTATATAATTCACCCCTCCACTTT. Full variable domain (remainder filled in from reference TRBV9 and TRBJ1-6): DSGVTQTPKHLITATGQRVTLRCSPRSGDLSVYWYQQSLDQGLQFLIQYYNGEERAKGNILERFSAQQFPDLHSELNLSSLELGDSALYFCASSRGGVYNSPLHFGNGTRLTVT.

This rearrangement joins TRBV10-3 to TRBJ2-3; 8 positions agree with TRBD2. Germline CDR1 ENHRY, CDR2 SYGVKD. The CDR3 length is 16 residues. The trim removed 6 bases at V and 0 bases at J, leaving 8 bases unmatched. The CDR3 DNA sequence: TGTGCCATCAGGCTGACCCGGGAGGGCAGCACAGATACGCAGTATTTT. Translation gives CAIRLTREGSTDTQYF.

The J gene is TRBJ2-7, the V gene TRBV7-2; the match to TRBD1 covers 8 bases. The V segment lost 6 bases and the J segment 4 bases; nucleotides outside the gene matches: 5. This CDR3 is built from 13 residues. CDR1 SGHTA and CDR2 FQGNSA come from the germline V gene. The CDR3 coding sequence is TGTGCCAGCAGTCGACAGGGGAGGTACGAGCAGTACTTC. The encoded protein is CASSRQGRYEQYF.